This record looks at one T cell receptor beta chain sequence and its context. Its antigen remains unidentified. Every bit of the isolated RNA underwent reverse transcription, so sequencing read expressed TCRB transcripts. Reads from naive, central memory and regulatory T cell samples averaged around 3.6 million. Here immunoSEQ multiplex PCR was the method, and the copy in TCRdb shows in-frame clones only, minus some. The repertoire holds approximately 250,000 clones, with about 9.3% as singletons. The source of the sample is a study of beta chain features in type 1 diabetes. Points from the study as a whole: In comparison with healthy donors, patients had naive, central memory and Treg TCRB repertoires that appeared more similar. All four CD4+ subsets of Type 1 diabetes patients contained TCRB CDR3s that were moderately but significantly shorter.

The collection from each donor was one heparinised blood draw averaging about 110 mL. CDR1 SGHNT and CDR2 YYREEE come from the germline V gene (reference sequence). There are 15 residues in the CDR3. Trimming pared 1 base from V and 2 bases from J, leaving 11 bases between. This chain connects TRBV5-4 to TRBJ2-3; tentative D call: TRBD2 (5 bases). The sample comprised naive CD4+ T cells from blood. The clonotype comes from a woman under 30 in good health. The CDR3 bases are TGTGCCAGCAGCTTGTTGAGGGCCTCCACAGATACGCAGTATTTT. Residues: CASSLLRASTDTQYF.